Below, one T cell receptor beta chain is given with its context. This specimen comes from a study of T cell responses to AZD1222 COVID-19 vaccine. Using immunoSEQ multiplex PCR, the repertoire was profiled, and TCRdb retains in-frame clones only, with some absent. Here the sample spans 90,000 to 150,000 clones, 70% to 90% being singletons. CDR1 is LNHDA, CDR2 SQIVND, per germline (reference sequence). V was trimmed by 2 bases and J by 4 bases, leaving 15 bases between them. The CDR3 extends over 16 amino acids. This chain uses TRBV19 with TRBJ1-5; perhaps TRBD1 as D (6 bases). The source is an adult in good health. The specimen was peripheral blood, collected on day 0 of AZD1222 vaccination. CDR3 residues: CASSISRSQGNQPQHF. CDR3 coding DNA: TGTGCCAGTAGTATAAGTAGGAGCCAGGGGAATCAGCCCCAGCATTTT. The full variable domain, in which reference TRBV19 and TRBJ1-5 provide the parts outside the CDR3, is DGGITQSPKYLFRKEGQNVTLSCEQNLNHDAMYWYRQDPGQGLRLIYYSQIVNDFQKGDIAEGYSVSREKKESFPLTVTSAQKNPTAFYLCASSISRSQGNQPQHFGDGTRLSIL.